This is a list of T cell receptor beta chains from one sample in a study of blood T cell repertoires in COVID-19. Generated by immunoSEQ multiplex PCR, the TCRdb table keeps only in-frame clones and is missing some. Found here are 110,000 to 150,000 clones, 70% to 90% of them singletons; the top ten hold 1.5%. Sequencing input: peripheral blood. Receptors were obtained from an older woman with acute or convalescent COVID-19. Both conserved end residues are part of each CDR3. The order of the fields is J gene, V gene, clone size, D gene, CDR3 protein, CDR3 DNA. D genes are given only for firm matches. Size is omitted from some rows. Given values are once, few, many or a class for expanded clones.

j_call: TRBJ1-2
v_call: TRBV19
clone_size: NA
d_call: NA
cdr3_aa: CASIARGRDYGYTF
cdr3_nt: TGTGCCAGTATCGCGAGAGGCAGGGACTATGGCTACACCTTC

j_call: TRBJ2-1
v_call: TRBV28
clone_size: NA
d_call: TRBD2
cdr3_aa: CASSLPSGGAPDEQFF
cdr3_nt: TGTGCCAGCAGTTTGCCTAGCGGGGGGGCCCCGGATGAGCAGTTCTTC

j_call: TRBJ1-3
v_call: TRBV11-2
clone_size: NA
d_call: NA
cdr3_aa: CASTFSSGNTIYF
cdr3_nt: TGTGCCAGCACCTTTAGCTCTGGAAACACCATATATTTT

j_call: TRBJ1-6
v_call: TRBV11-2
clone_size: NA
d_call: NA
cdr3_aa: CASSSRVNSPLHF
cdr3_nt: TGTGCCAGCAGCTCCCGGGTTAATTCACCCCTCCACTTT

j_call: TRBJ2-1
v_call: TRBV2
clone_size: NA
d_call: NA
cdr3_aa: CASSLEVDGEQFF
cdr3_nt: TGTGCCAGCAGTCTTGAGGTCGATGGGGAGCAGTTCTTC

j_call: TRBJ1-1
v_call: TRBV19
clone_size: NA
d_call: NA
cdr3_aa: CASSIESYTEAFF
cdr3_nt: TGTGCCAGTAGTATTGAGAGTTACACTGAAGCTTTCTTT

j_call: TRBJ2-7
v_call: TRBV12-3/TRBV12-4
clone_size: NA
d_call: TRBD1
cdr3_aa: CASSPFQGVEQYF
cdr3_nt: TGTGCCAGCAGCCCCTTCCAGGGGGTCGAGCAGTACTTC

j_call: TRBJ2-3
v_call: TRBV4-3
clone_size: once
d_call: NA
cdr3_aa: CASSQEGRGAGINTQYF
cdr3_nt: TGCGCCAGCAGCCAAGAGGGTCGGGGGGCCGGCATAAATACGCAGTATTTT

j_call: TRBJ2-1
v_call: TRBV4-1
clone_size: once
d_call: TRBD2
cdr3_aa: CASSQGRGGAGEQFF
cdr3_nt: TGCGCCAGCAGCCAAGGGCGCGGGGGGGCTGGTGAGCAGTTCTTC

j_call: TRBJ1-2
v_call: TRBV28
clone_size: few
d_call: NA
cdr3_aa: CASSFPRRGDYGYTF
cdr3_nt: TGTGCCAGCAGTTTCCCGAGGAGAGGAGACTATGGCTACACCTTC

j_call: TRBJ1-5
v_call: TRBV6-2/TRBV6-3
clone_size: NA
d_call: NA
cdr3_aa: CASSFPGHRSNQPQHF
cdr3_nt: TGTGCCAGCAGTTTTCCGGGACATCGAAGCAATCAGCCCCAGCATTTT

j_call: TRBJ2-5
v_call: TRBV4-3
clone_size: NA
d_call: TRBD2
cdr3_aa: CASSQDRRTSLSPETQYF
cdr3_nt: TGCGCCAGCAGCCAAGATCGCAGGACTAGCTTGTCCCCAGAGACCCAGTACTTC

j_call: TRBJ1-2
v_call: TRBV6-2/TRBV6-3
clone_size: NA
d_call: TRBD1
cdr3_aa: CASSFMGQGRGYTF
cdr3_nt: TGTGCCAGCAGTTTTATGGGACAGGGACGTGGCTACACCTTC

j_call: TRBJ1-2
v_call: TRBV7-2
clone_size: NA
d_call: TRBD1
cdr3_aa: CASSPGGTYGYTF
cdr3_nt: TGTGCCAGCAGCCCAGGGGGGACCTATGGCTACACCTTC

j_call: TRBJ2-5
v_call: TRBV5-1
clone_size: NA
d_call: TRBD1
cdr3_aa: CASSSGTGGKRETQYF
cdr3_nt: TGCGCCAGCAGCTCCGGGACAGGGGGCAAGAGGGAGACCCAGTACTTC

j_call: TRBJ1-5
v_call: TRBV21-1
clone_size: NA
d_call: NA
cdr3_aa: CASPGQKYSNQPQHF
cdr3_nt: TGTGCCAGCCCGGGACAGAAATATAGCAATCAGCCCCAGCATTTT

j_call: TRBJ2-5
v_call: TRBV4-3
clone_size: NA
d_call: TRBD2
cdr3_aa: CASSHRGGTQETQYF
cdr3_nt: TGCGCCAGCAGCCACCGCGGGGGGACCCAAGAGACCCAGTACTTC

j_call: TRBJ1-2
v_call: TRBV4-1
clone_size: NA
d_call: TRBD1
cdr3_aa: CASSQGPPRRQGFGYTF
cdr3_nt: TGCGCCAGCAGCCAAGGTCCCCCCCGGAGACAGGGGTTTGGCTACACCTTC

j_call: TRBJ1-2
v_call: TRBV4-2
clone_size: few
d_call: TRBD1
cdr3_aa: CASSQAGQQNYGYTF
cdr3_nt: TGTGCCAGCAGCCAAGCGGGACAGCAGAACTATGGCTACACCTTC

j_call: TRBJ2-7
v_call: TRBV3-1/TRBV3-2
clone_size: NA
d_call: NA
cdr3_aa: CASSRRGEFYEQYF
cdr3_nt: TGTGCCAGCAGCCGTCGCGGGGAGTTCTACGAGCAGTACTTC

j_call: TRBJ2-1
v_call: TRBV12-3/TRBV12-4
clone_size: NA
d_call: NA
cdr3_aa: CASRPMGADEQFF
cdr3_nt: TGTGCCAGCAGACCTATGGGGGCTGATGAGCAGTTCTTC

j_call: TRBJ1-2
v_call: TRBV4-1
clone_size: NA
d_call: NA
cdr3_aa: CASSRQSEVRNGYTF
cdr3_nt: TGCGCCAGCAGCCGCCAATCTGAGGTACGGAATGGCTACACCTTC

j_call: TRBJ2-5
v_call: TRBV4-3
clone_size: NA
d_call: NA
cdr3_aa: CASSQGYRGSERTETQYF
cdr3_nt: TGCGCCAGCAGCCAAGGGTATAGGGGGTCGGAAAGAACAGAGACCCAGTACTTC

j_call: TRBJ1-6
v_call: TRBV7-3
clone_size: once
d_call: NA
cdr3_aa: CASSRSGSSPLHF
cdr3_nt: TGTGCCAGCAGTCGCAGCGGGTCTTCACCCCTCCACTTT

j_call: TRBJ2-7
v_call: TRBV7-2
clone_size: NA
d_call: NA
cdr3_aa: CASSSFSEIPPEQYF
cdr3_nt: TGTGCCAGCAGCTCCTTTTCCGAGATACCTCCCGAGCAGTACTTC

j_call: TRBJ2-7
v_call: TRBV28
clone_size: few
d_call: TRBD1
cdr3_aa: CASSSPGQGAYEQYF
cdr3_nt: TGTGCCAGCAGTTCTCCGGGACAGGGGGCCTACGAGCAGTACTTC

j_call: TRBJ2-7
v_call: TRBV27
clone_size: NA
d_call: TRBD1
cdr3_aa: CASSSRDRGYEQYF
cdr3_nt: TGTGCCAGCAGTAGTCGGGACAGGGGTTACGAGCAGTACTTC

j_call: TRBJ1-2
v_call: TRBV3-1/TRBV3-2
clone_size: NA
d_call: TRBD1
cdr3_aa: CASSYRGQEYGYTF
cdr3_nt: TGTGCCAGCAGCTACCGGGGACAGGAGTATGGCTACACCTTC

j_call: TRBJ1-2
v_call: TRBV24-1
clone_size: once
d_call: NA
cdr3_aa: CATSRQEAGGYTF
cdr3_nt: TGTGCCACCAGCCGGCAGGAAGCTGGCGGCTACACCTTC

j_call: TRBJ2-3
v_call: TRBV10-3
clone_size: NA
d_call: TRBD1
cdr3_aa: CAISGASTGGDTQYF
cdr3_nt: TGTGCCATCAGTGGGGCGTCGACAGGGGGAGATACGCAGTATTTT

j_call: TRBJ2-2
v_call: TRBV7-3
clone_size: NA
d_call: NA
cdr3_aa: CASSLPRREELFF
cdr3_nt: TGTGCCAGCAGCTTGCCGCGCCGTGAGGAGCTGTTTTTT

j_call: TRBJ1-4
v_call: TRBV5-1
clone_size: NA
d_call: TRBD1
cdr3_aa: CASSTGQGGDSEKLFF
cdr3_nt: TGCGCCAGCAGCACAGGACAGGGAGGGGACAGCGAAAAACTGTTTTTT

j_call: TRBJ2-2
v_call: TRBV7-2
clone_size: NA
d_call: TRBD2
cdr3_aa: CASSSLAGGPDTGELFF
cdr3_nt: TGTGCCAGCAGCTCCCTAGCGGGGGGGCCCGACACCGGGGAGCTGTTTTTT

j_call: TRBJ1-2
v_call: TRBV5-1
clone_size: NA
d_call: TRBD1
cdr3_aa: CASSAAGQGIKGYTF
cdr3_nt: TGCGCCAGCAGCGCCGCAGGACAGGGTATTAAAGGCTACACCTTC

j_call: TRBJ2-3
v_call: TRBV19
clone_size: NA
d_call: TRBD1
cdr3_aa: CASSIGQGAHTQYF
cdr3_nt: TGTGCCAGTAGTATAGGGCAGGGGGCCCATACGCAGTATTTT

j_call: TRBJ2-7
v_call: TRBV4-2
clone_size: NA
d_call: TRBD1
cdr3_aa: CASSQPGTGDSYEQYF
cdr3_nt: TGTGCCAGCAGCCAGCCCGGGACAGGGGACTCCTACGAGCAGTACTTC

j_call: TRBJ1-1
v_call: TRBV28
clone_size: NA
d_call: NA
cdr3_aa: CASSLRGGTEAFF
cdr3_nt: TGTGCCAGCAGTTTAAGGGGAGGCACTGAAGCTTTCTTT

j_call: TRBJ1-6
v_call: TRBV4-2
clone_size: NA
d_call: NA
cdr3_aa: CASSPRVLTGNYNSPLHF
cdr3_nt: TGTGCCAGCAGCCCCAGGGTTCTAACAGGGAACTATAATTCACCCCTCCACTTT

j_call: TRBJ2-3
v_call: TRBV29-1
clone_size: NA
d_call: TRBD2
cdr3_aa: CSAKPPSGGPSDTQYF
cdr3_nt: TGCAGCGCAAAACCCCCTAGCGGGGGGCCCTCGGATACGCAGTATTTT

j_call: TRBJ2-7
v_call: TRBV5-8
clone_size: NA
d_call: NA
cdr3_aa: CASSWYRDAYEQYF
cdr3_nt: TGTGCCAGCAGCTGGTACAGGGACGCCTACGAGCAGTACTTC

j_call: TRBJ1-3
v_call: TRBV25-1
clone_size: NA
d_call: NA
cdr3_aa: CASSADRFGNTIYF
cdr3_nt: TGTGCCAGCAGTGCAGACAGGTTCGGAAACACCATATATTTT

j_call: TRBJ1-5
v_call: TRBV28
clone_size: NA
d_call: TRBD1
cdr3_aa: CASSLETGNNQPQHF
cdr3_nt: TGTGCCAGCAGTTTGGAGACAGGGAACAATCAGCCCCAGCATTTT